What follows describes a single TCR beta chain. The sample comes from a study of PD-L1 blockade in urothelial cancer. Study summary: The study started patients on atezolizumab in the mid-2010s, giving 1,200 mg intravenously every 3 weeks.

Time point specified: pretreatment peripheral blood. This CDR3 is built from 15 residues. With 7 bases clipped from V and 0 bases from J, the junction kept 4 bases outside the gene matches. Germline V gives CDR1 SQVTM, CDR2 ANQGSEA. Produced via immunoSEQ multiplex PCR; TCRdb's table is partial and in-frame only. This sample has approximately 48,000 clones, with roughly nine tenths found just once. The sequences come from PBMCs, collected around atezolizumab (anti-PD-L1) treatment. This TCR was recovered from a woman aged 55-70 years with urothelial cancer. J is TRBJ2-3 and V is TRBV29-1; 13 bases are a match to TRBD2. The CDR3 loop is CSAGLAGDSTDTQYF. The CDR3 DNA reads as TGCAGCGCCGGACTAGCGGGGGATAGCACAGATACGCAGTATTTT.